These 32 T cell receptor beta chains came from one sample sequenced in a study of blood T cell repertoires in COVID-19. Libraries were prepared by immunoSEQ multiplex PCR; TCRdb keeps only in-frame clonotypes and omits some of them. This sample has roughly 65,000 clones, with about 81% found just once. The sample comprised peripheral blood. All receptors derive from a man older than 75 with acute or convalescent COVID-19.

The chain links TRBV11-3 to TRBJ2-2; D possibly corresponds to TRBD1 (6 bases). The germline gives CDR1 SGHNT, CDR2 YENEEA. The length of the CDR3 is 15 residues. Trimming took 4 bases from V and 7 from J, leaving 16 bases between them. In DNA form, the CDR3 reads TGTGCCAGCAGCTGGGACATAAACAGTGGCGGGGAGCTGTTTTTT. This sequence encodes CASSWDINSGGELFF.

The chain combines TRBV9 with TRBJ2-7, with D possibly matching TRBD2 (6 bases). The CDR3 consists of 15 residues. Germline CDR1 reads SGDLS; CDR2 reads YYNGEE. Trimming took 4 bases from V and 5 from J, leaving 19 bases between them. CDR3 in DNA: TGTGCCAGCAGCAAAAGTGGAGGGGTCTTCAACGAGCAGTACTTC. Encoded protein: CASSKSGGVFNEQYF.

The chain couples TRBV27 to TRBJ1-5; D is unclear. Germline-derived CDR1 and CDR2 are MNHEY and SMNVEV (reference sequence). Trimming removed 5 bases from V and 6 bases from J, with 8 bases in between. The length of the CDR3 is 12 residues. DNA for the CDR3: TGTGCCAGCAGTCCTCCAGGTCAGCCCCAGCATTTT. Translating it yields CASSPPGQPQHF.

This clone has only a few counts. V gene TRBV5-3 combines with J gene TRBJ2-1, with TRBD1 identical over 7 bases. TRBV5-3 counts as an open reading frame of uncertain function. The CDR3 totals 15 residues. J was trimmed by 0 bases and V by 4 bases; bases with no gene match: 4. This CDR3 reads CARSQQGSSYNEQFF. CDR3 sequence (DNA): TGTGCCAGAAGCCAACAGGGGAGCTCCTACAATGAGCAGTTCTTC.

J is TRBJ2-1 and V is TRBV7-2, with D unresolved. The CDR3 extends over 13 amino acids. The germline V gene has CDR1 SGHTA and CDR2 FQGNSA. Trimming stripped 5 bases from V and 8 bases from J, with 13 bases between. The CDR3 bases are TGTGCCAGCAGCGGATGGAGTATGGATGAGCAGTTCTTC. Encoded protein: CASSGWSMDEQFF.

The chain employs TRBV5-4 and TRBJ2-7; possibly TRBD2 for D (6 bases). The CDR3 is made up of 14 amino acids. The germline V gene has CDR1 SGHNT and CDR2 YYREEE (reference sequence). Between the trimmed V and J ends, which lost 0 bases and 5 bases, there was a span of 12 bases. The CDR3 nucleotides are TGTGCCAGCAGCTTGGATTACGGGACTCACGAGCAGTACTTC. Its translation: CASSLDYGTHEQYF.

The V and J genes are TRBV6-5 and TRBJ2-3, with TRBD2 as a possible D gene (5 bases). Trimming cost V 6 bases and J 2 bases, with 12 bases left between them. CDR3 size: 14 residues. Germline CDR1 MNHEY, CDR2 SVGAGI. CDR3 in DNA: TGTGCCAGCAGACATGGGGAGATCACAGATACGCAGTATTTT. Its protein product is CASRHGEITDTQYF.

The chain has TRBV7-2 and TRBJ1-1, with a possible D match to TRBD1 (5 bases). V lost 5 bases, J lost 6 bases, and 13 bases lay in between. CDR1 SGHTA and CDR2 FQGNSA come from the germline V gene. This CDR3 contains 13 residues. The DNA of the CDR3 is TGTGCCAGCAGCCGAGTCAGGGCGCCTGAAGCTTTCTTT. It codes for CASSRVRAPEAFF.

V usage is TRBV5-1 and J usage is TRBJ2-7, with TRBD1 matching 8 bases. With V trimmed by 4 bases and J by 4 bases, 10 bases remained unmatched. The CDR3 is 15 amino acids. Per germline, CDR1 SGHRS and CDR2 YFSETQ. CDR3 in amino acids: CASSIGDRSIYEQYF. The CDR3 DNA is TGCGCCAGCAGCATTGGGGACAGGTCCATTTACGAGCAGTACTTC.

The DNA of the CDR3 is TGCAGCGCCGAGCCAGGAACTGAAGCTTTCTTT. It yields the protein CSAEPGTEAFF. The chain couples TRBV29-1 to TRBJ1-1; no firm D call. CDR1 is SQVTM and CDR2 is ANQGSEA in the germline V gene. V was trimmed by 7 bases and J by 5 bases, leaving 11 bases between them. There are 11 residues in the CDR3. Drawing the rest from reference TRBV29-1 and TRBJ1-1, the complete variable domain is SAVISQKPSRDICQRGTSLTIQCQVDSQVTMMFWYRQQPGQSLTLIATANQGSEATYESGFVIDKFPISRPNLTFSTLTVSNMSPEDSSIYLCSAEPGTEAFFGQGTRLTVV.

The chain joins TRBV23-1 to TRBJ2-1; the D gene is possibly TRBD2 (7 bases). TRBV23-1 is an open reading frame whose function is uncertain. This CDR3 comprises 12 residues. Deletions cut 11 bases from V and 7 bases from J, with 15 bases between. CDR3 DNA: TGCGCCCCAGGGGAGGGGGAAAATGAGCAGTTCTTC. Its translation: CAPGEGENEQFF.

V usage is TRBV4-1 and J usage is TRBJ2-1; TRBD2 matches at 8 bases. CDR3 size: 18 residues. Trimming cost V 1 base and J 3 bases; bases outside gene matches: 11. Germline assignment: CDR1 MGHRA and CDR2 YSYEKL. The CDR3 DNA reads TGCGCCAGCAGCCAAGTCGGCCGGGAGGGGAAAATCTACAATGAGCAGTTCTTC. The encoded protein is CASSQVGREGKIYNEQFF.

CDR3 bases: TGCGCCAGCCGTGTAGCGGGAGCAGGAGATACGCAGTATTTT. Translating it yields CASRVAGAGDTQYF. The rearrangement joins TRBV5-1 to TRBJ2-3, with 9 nucleotides matching TRBD2. Per germline, CDR1 SGHRS and CDR2 YFSETQ. V lost 7 bases and J lost 5; bases outside the gene matches: 8. This CDR3 has 14 residues.

J is TRBJ2-3 and V is TRBV6-2 or TRBV6-3; D is unresolved. Trimming took off 0 bases at V and 4 bases at J, with 20 bases between the two ends. The CDR3 totals 18 residues. Germline-derived CDR1 and CDR2 are MNHEY and SVGEGT. The CDR3 DNA sequence: TGTGCCAGCAGTTACTCGAGGAGTTCCCCCGCTGTCCCAGATACGCAGTATTTT. This codes for CASSYSRSSPAVPDTQYF.

This clone was recorded a few times. This chain uses TRBV7-2 with TRBJ1-5; the match to TRBD1 covers 7 bases. CDR1 SGHTA and CDR2 FQGNSA come from the germline V gene. The CDR3 consists of 16 residues. J lost 4 bases, V lost 5 bases, and 11 bases had no gene match. The CDR3 nucleotides read TGTGCCAGCAGCGACCGGGACAGAAGCCTTAATCAGCCCCAGCATTTT. It yields the protein CASSDRDRSLNQPQHF.

J is TRBJ2-7 and V is TRBV29-1; tentative D call: TRBD1 (5 bases). Trimming cost V 5 bases and J 3 bases, with 17 bases left between them. CDR3 length: 14 residues. Germline V gives CDR1 SQVTM, CDR2 ANQGSEA. CDR3 bases: TGCAGCGTTTTTTCAGGGTTTGGCCACTACGAGCAGTACTTC. This codes for CSVFSGFGHYEQYF.

The chain links TRBV7-8 to TRBJ2-1; 8 nucleotides align to TRBD2. Germline V lookup: CDR1 SGHVS, CDR2 FQNEAQ. This CDR3 has 15 residues. V gave up 0 bases and J gave up 9 bases; unmatched junction bases: 7. The CDR3 loop reads CASSLARGAGGEQFF. CDR3 sequence (DNA): TGTGCCAGCAGCTTAGCCCGGGGGGCGGGGGGTGAGCAGTTCTTC.

This clone has only a few counts. The chain carries TRBV11-2 and TRBJ1-5; 12 nucleotides align to TRBD1. Germline loops: CDR1 SGHAT, CDR2 FQNNGV. CDR3 length equals 15 residues. With V trimmed by 5 bases and J by 5 bases, 4 bases remained unmatched. CDR3 region: CASSPGQGAYQPQHF. The CDR3 region has the DNA TGTGCCAGCAGCCCGGGACAGGGGGCCTATCAGCCCCAGCATTTT.

This sequence joins TRBV3-1 (or the pseudogene TRBV3-2) and TRBJ2-5; D perhaps matches TRBD2 (6 bases). This CDR3 comprises 15 residues. V lost 1 base, J lost 2 bases, and 11 bases lay in between. Germline CDR1 and CDR2: LGHDT and YNNKEL (reference sequence). CDR3 residues: CASSQGRRVQETQYF. The CDR3 DNA sequence: TGTGCCAGCAGCCAAGGTCGGAGGGTGCAAGAGACCCAGTACTTC.

This clone was recorded only once. The CDR3 nucleotides read TGTGCCAGCAACCAAAACCCCAGTTCCACCGGGGAGCTGTTTTTT. It codes for CASNQNPSSTGELFF. This sequence joins TRBV6-1 and TRBJ2-2; D gene uncertain. Germline lookup yields CDR1 MNHNS and CDR2 SASEGT. This CDR3 contains 15 residues. V was cut by 7 bases and J by 4 bases, with 16 bases left in between.

The chain is built from TRBV27 and TRBJ2-3; D might be TRBD2 (5 bases). CDR1 MNHEY and CDR2 SMNVEV come from the germline V gene (reference sequence). The CDR3 loop spans 14 amino acids. Between the trimmed V and J ends, which lost 4 bases and 10 bases, there was a span of 18 bases. The CDR3 loop reads CASSSGKTSSSQYF. The DNA of the CDR3 is TGTGCCAGCAGTTCGGGGAAAACTAGTAGTTCGCAGTATTTT.

The V call is TRBV5-6, the J call TRBJ2-5, with D tentatively TRBD1 (5 bases). The CDR3 runs 14 residues. From germline, CDR1 is SGHDT and CDR2 YYEEEE. V shed 1 base and J shed 2 bases, with 9 bases lying between them. The CDR3 DNA sequence: TGTGCCAGCAGCTTGAGGGGCCTACAAGAGACCCAGTACTTC. Amino acids: CASSLRGLQETQYF.

The chain carries TRBV6-5 and TRBJ2-2; 10 bases match TRBD1. The V gene end was trimmed by 8 bases and the J gene end by 5 bases; junction bases not matched to a gene: 8. This CDR3 has 15 amino acids. Germline loops: CDR1 MNHEY, CDR2 SVGAGI. In nucleotides, the CDR3 is TGTGCCAGCGGCCGGGACAGGGGATTTACCGGGGAGCTGTTTTTT. It translates to CASGRDRGFTGELFF.

The chain combines TRBV29-1 with TRBJ2-7; TRBD1 agrees at 8 bases. Germline CDR1 SQVTM, CDR2 ANQGSEA. V gave up 0 bases and J gave up 1 base; unmatched junction bases: 11. The CDR3 contains 17 residues. This chain's CDR3 is CSVEEMSGTGHSYEQYF. The CDR3 nucleotides are TGCAGCGTTGAAGAGATGTCCGGGACAGGACATTCCTACGAGCAGTACTTC.

The V gene is TRBV5-1, the J gene TRBJ2-1; TRBD2 aligns across 7 bases. The CDR3 has 15 amino acids. The germline V gene encodes CDR1 SGHRS and CDR2 YFSETQ. Trimming took 4 bases from V and 7 from J; bases not matched to a gene: 11. The CDR3 coding sequence is TGCGCCAGCAGCACCGAGGTATCGCGGGGGAATGAGCAGTTCTTC. Its translation: CASSTEVSRGNEQFF.

This chain uses TRBV11-3 with TRBJ2-2; D might be TRBD1 (6 bases). Germline V gene data show CDR1 as SGHNT and CDR2 as YENEEA. The CDR3 contains 14 residues. Trimming shortened V by 1 base and J by 4 bases, and 7 bases separated the two germline ends. The CDR3 protein is CASSLGGGTGELFF. CDR3 DNA: TGTGCCAGCAGCTTAGGAGGGGGCACCGGGGAGCTGTTTTTT.

The chain links TRBV7-2 to TRBJ2-1; TRBD2 matches at 12 bases. Germline CDR1 reads SGHTA; CDR2 reads FQGNSA. The CDR3 spans 16 residues. V lost 4 bases, J lost 3 bases, and 4 bases stayed unmatched. CDR3 DNA: TGTGCCAGCAGCTACTGGACTAGCGGGGTCTACAATGAGCAGTTCTTC. Translated: CASSYWTSGVYNEQFF.

The V gene is TRBV14, the J gene TRBJ1-4; D ambiguous. This CDR3 region has 13 residues. From germline, CDR1 is SGHDN and CDR2 FVKESK. Trimming shortened V by 3 bases and J by 10 bases, and 12 bases separated the two germline ends. Here the CDR3 DNA reads TGTGCCAGCAGCCAGACGCGGGGAGGAAAACTGTTTTTT. It yields the protein CASSQTRGGKLFF.

J is TRBJ2-3 and V is TRBV3-1 (or the pseudogene TRBV3-2); a possible D gene is TRBD2 (6 bases). CDR1 is LGHDT and CDR2 is YNNKEL in the germline V gene (reference sequence). The CDR3 extends over 13 amino acids. Trimming removed 7 bases from V and 9 bases from J, with 17 bases in between. The CDR3 region is CASTNSGPDTQYF. In DNA form, the CDR3 reads TGTGCCAGCACCAATAGCGGTCCTGACACGCAGTATTTT.

The V and J genes are TRBV4-2 and TRBJ1-1; D is possibly TRBD1 (5 bases). The V end lost 3 bases, the J end lost 11 bases, and 19 bases lay between the germline ends. The V gene's germline CDR1 is LGHNA and CDR2 YNFKEQ. The CDR3 extends over 14 amino acids. CDR3 in DNA: TGTGCCAGCAGCCAGGGTCCGGGACTTGGTACTGCTTTCTTT. Encoded protein: CASSQGPGLGTAFF.

This chain uses TRBV6-1 with TRBJ2-5; TRBD1 aligns across 8 bases. The CDR3 is 16 amino acids. Germline V CDR1 and CDR2: MNHNS, SASEGT. V dropped 3 bases and J dropped 5; count of bases not matched to a gene: 11. The CDR3 protein is CASSDQIRQGQETQYF. The CDR3 region has the DNA TGTGCCAGCAGTGACCAGATACGACAGGGGCAGGAGACCCAGTACTTC.

This clone was seen many times. This chain connects TRBV5-1 to TRBJ2-3; 9 bases line up with TRBD2. CDR1 and CDR2 from the germline V gene are SGHRS and YFSETQ. The CDR3 has 16 residues. Trimming at V came to 4 bases and at J to 4 bases, leaving 10 bases not matched to a gene. CDR3 sequence: CASSPWGSGGSDTQYF. In DNA, the CDR3 is TGCGCCAGCAGCCCCTGGGGTAGCGGGGGCTCAGATACGCAGTATTTT.